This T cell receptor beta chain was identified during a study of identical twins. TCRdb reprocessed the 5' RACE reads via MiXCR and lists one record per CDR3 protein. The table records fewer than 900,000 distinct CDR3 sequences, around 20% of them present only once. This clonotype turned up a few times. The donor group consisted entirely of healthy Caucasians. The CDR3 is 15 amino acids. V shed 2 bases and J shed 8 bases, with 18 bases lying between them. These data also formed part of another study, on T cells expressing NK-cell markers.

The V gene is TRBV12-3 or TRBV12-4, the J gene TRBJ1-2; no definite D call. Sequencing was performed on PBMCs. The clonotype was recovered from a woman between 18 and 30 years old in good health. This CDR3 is CASSLFSGSPEGYTF. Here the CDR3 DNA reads TGTGCCAGCAGTTTATTCTCGGGCAGTCCCGAGGGCTACACCTTC.